These 15 T cell receptor beta chains came from one sample sequenced in a study of blood T cell repertoires in COVID-19. TCRdb's copy holds only in-frame clones and misses some; the assay was immunoSEQ multiplex PCR. Altogether about 250,000 clones are present, about four fifths being singletons, with the ten largest covering about 9.6%. The specimen sequenced was peripheral blood. The receptors originated from a man older than 75 with acute or convalescent COVID-19.

This chain connects TRBV6-5 to TRBJ2-7; a possible D gene is TRBD2 (5 bases). This CDR3 region has 16 residues. Trimming pared 0 bases from V and 0 bases from J, leaving 12 bases between. Germline V CDR1 and CDR2: MNHEY, SVGAGI. Here the CDR3 DNA reads TGTGCCAGCAGTTACTCGCTCCGGGATAGCTCCTACGAGCAGTACTTC. Encoded protein: CASSYSLRDSSYEQYF.

This chain joins TRBV27 and TRBJ1-2, with 8 positions matching TRBD1. The CDR3 totals 14 residues. J was trimmed by 4 bases and V by 6 bases; bases with no gene match: 7. Per germline, CDR1 MNHEY and CDR2 SMNVEV (reference sequence). CDR3 DNA sequence: TGTGCCAGCAGGGGGAACAGGGGGATCTATGGCTACACCTTC. Protein: CASRGNRGIYGYTF.

J is TRBJ2-6 and V is TRBV9, with TRBD1 identical over 9 bases. Germline V gives CDR1 SGDLS, CDR2 YYNGEE. J gave up 2 bases and V 4 bases, and 10 bases lay outside the gene matches. The CDR3 has 18 amino acids. DNA of the CDR3: TGTGCCAGCAGCCCGTTTGTGGGACAGGGTACTGGGGCCAACGTCCTGACTTTC. Protein product: CASSPFVGQGTGANVLTF.

The chain is built from TRBV5-1 and TRBJ1-2; 8 bases line up with TRBD1. The CDR3 extends over 15 amino acids. With 5 bases clipped from V and 5 bases from J, the junction kept 11 bases outside the gene matches. Per the germline V gene, CDR1 is SGHRS and CDR2 is YFSETQ. CDR3 sequence (DNA): TGCGCCAGCAGTCCTCCCGGGACAGGCAATTATGGCTACACCTTC. Encoded protein: CASSPPGTGNYGYTF.

This clone has only a few counts. V usage is TRBV10-2 and J usage is TRBJ1-2, with D unresolved. Per the germline V gene, CDR1 is WSHSY and CDR2 is SAAADI. V was trimmed by 3 bases and J by 2 bases, leaving 13 bases between them. The CDR3 has 15 amino acids. CDR3 protein: CASSDPSGGNYGYTF. CDR3 DNA sequence: TGCGCCAGCAGTGACCCCTCCGGCGGGAACTATGGCTACACCTTC.

This clone has more than one count but fewer than ten. This rearrangement joins TRBV6-5 to TRBJ2-7; 11 bases match TRBD1. With 4 bases clipped from V and 3 bases from J, the junction kept 5 bases outside the gene matches. Per the germline V gene, CDR1 is MNHEY and CDR2 is SVGAGI. CDR3 length: 15 amino acids. The CDR3 loop is CASSSPGQGDYEQYF. The CDR3 region has the DNA TGTGCCAGCAGTTCACCGGGACAGGGGGACTACGAGCAGTACTTC.

The chain carries TRBV19 and TRBJ1-1, with 10 bases lining up with TRBD1. The V gene end was trimmed by 7 bases and the J gene end by 1 base; junction bases not matched to a gene: 6. The CDR3 runs 15 residues. CDR1 LNHDA and CDR2 SQIVND come from the germline V gene (reference sequence). CDR3 loop: CASKWDRGTNTEAFF. The CDR3 DNA sequence: TGTGCCAGTAAGTGGGACAGGGGCACGAACACTGAAGCTTTCTTT.

This sequence joins TRBV6-6 and TRBJ1-2; 11 nucleotides match TRBD1. There are 14 residues in the CDR3. Germline trimming cut 3 bases from V and 8 bases from J; bases unmatched to any gene: 5. Germline assignment: CDR1 MNHNY and CDR2 SVGAGI (reference sequence). The CDR3 loop reads CASSYSGTGGGYTF. CDR3 nucleotides: TGTGCCAGCAGTTATTCCGGGACAGGGGGAGGCTACACCTTC.

V usage is TRBV4-1 and J usage is TRBJ2-4, with D possibly TRBD2 on 6 matching bases. Deletions cut 0 bases from V and 9 bases from J, with 12 bases between. CDR1 is MGHRA, CDR2 YSYEKL, per germline. This CDR3 has 14 amino acids. CDR3 DNA: TGCGCCAGCAGCCAAGACGGCGGAGGGATCATTCAGTACTTC. This translates into CASSQDGGGIIQYF.

This rearrangement joins TRBV27 to TRBJ1-3, with D perhaps matching TRBD1 (5 bases). This CDR3 has 14 residues. V was pared by 1 base and J by 2 bases, with 6 bases between. Germline assignment: CDR1 MNHEY and CDR2 SMNVEV (reference sequence). This CDR3 reads CASSLLGAGNTIYF. For the CDR3, the DNA is TGTGCCAGCAGTTTATTAGGGGCTGGAAACACCATATATTTT.

The chain couples TRBV19 to TRBJ1-1, with D possibly matching TRBD1 (6 bases). V lost 6 bases and J 7 bases, leaving 15 bases between the germline ends. The CDR3 length is 13 residues. Germline V gene sequence: CDR1 LNHDA, CDR2 SQIVND (reference sequence). DNA of the CDR3: TGTGCCAGTAGCTGGGGGCGATCGGGTGAAGCTTTCTTT. Translation: CASSWGRSGEAFF.

The rearrangement uses TRBV5-8 and TRBJ2-2; 14 bases are shared with TRBD2. With 1 base clipped from V and 6 bases from J, the junction kept 8 bases outside the gene matches. This CDR3 comprises 18 residues. Germline V lookup: CDR1 SGHTS, CDR2 YDEGEE. CDR3 loop: CASSLRLAGGPKAGELFF. DNA for the CDR3: TGTGCCAGCAGCTTGAGACTAGCGGGAGGGCCTAAAGCCGGGGAGCTGTTTTTT.

The V call is TRBV6-5, the J call TRBJ1-2; no firm D call. Germline CDR1 and CDR2: MNHEY and SVGAGI. Deletions cut 7 bases from V and 2 bases from J, with 5 bases between. The CDR3 runs to 11 residues. CDR3 sequence (DNA): TGTGCCAGCAAACAGAACTATGGCTACACCTTC. This codes for CASKQNYGYTF.

The chain links TRBV27 to TRBJ2-7; 7 bases match TRBD1. Trimming removed 2 bases from V and 4 bases from J; junction bases left unmatched: 8. The CDR3 contains 15 residues. CDR1 MNHEY and CDR2 SMNVEV come from the germline V gene (reference sequence). The CDR3 bases are TGTGCCAGCAGTTTAATGGCCGACAGGGAGTACGAGCAGTACTTC. This codes for CASSLMADREYEQYF.

The J gene is TRBJ1-1, the V gene TRBV6-5; 10 bases line up with TRBD1. The V gene's germline CDR1 is MNHEY and CDR2 SVGAGI. Trimming cost V 7 bases and J 7 bases; bases outside gene matches: 6. The CDR3 spans 13 residues. CDR3: CASTRQGAIEAFF. CDR3 in DNA: TGTGCCAGCACCAGACAGGGGGCGATTGAAGCTTTCTTT.